These 2 T cell receptor beta chains were sequenced from one sample in a study of blood T cell repertoires in COVID-19 (dated by TCRdb to the early 2020s). Library preparation employed the immunoSEQ multiplex PCR assay. The table was pulled from immuneACCESS by TCRdb, which kept in-frame rearrangements only. Such tables lose some clones; where checked, under half of the loss comes from unresolved V genes, and the rest has no known cause. The sample records more than 95,000 clones, approximately 85% of which are singletons. Of the sample, about 5% is held by the ten largest clones. The sample consisted of peripheral blood. Receptors originate from a man between 60 and 75 years old with acute or convalescent COVID-19.

The chain links TRBV10-3 to TRBJ1-3; tentative D call: TRBD1 (5 bases). The CDR3 sequence is 15 residues long. Germline lookup yields CDR1 ENHRY and CDR2 SYGVKD. V shed 9 bases and J shed 2 bases, with 17 bases lying between them. The CDR3 DNA follows: TGTGCCATTCGAACGGGCGGGGCTCCTGGAAACACCATATATTTT. Translated: CAIRTGGAPGNTIYF.

The chain uses TRBV24-1 and TRBJ2-1; weak D call: TRBD2 (5 bases). Germline loops: CDR1 KGHDR, CDR2 SFDVKD. The CDR3 consists of 15 residues. Trimming took 7 bases from V and 4 from J, leaving 16 bases between them. The CDR3 DNA reads as TGTGCCACCAGCCCAGGACTCGAGACTTACAATGAGCAGTTCTTC. This gives the protein CATSPGLETYNEQFF.